This T cell receptor beta chain was sequenced for a study of neurological immune-mediated disorders. Using its own MiXCR run on the 5' RACE reads, TCRdb lists one record per CDR3 protein. The table records about 36,000 distinct CDR3 sequences, around 10% of them present only once. At least ten counts were recorded for this clonotype. The CDR3 spans 14 residues. In germline, CDR1 is DFQATT, CDR2 SNEGSKA (reference sequence). The ends were cut back, 4 bases at V and 2 bases at J, with 12 bases in the middle. The sample taken for sequencing was PBMCs. The rearrangement joins TRBV20-1 to TRBJ2-1; D could derive from TRBD1 or TRBD2 (6 bases each). The TCR was taken from a woman aged 25 to 39 with HTLV-1-associated myelopathy (HAM/TSP). CDR3: CSAKRGVTYNEQFF. The CDR3 nucleotides are TGCAGTGCTAAAAGGGGGGTTACCTACAATGAGCAGTTCTTC.